This T cell receptor beta chain is drawn from a study of monozygotic twins with inflammatory bowel disease. Details on this clonotype: What it binds is not known.

Germline loops: CDR1 SGHRS, CDR2 YFSETQ. This CDR3 has 13 residues. UMIs with a 6-nucleotide sample barcode were added by template switching. TCRdb reprocessed the 5' RACE reads; each CDR3 protein has one entry and no DNA is given. Its table records a few hundred thousand distinct CDR3 sequences. Study-wide points: Twins classed as concordant or discordant showed no difference in repertoire similarity, possibly from limited power. For IBD patients, clonotypes shared with others were fewer than for healthy twins, especially with disease activity.

The receptor was derived from a human donor with ulcerative colitis or Crohn's disease, or a healthy co-twin of an affected twin (not recorded which). V is TRBV5-1 and J is TRBJ2-3. The material sequenced was blood. CDR3 region: CASSLSSTDTQYF.